The T cell receptor (beta chain) under discussion was sequenced for a study of T cells after yellow fever vaccination. Whole-study results and caveats: On re-exposure, the response was weaker but peaked faster, at day 5 versus 15. Any FACS-sorted repertoire could hold abundant clonotypes that contaminate it from the bulk population. At under 97% for CD4 and about 88% for CD8, most primary-vaccination clones showed up again after the booster. Clonotypes shared by both compartments, CD4 and CD8, made up a small share.

TCRdb fed the 5' RACE reads into MiXCR, producing one record per CDR3 protein. This sample has 90,000 to 130,000 distinct CDR3 sequences, with 6.5% to 9% found just once. V trimming: 6 bases; J trimming: 2 bases; junction bases outside the gene matches: 10. The CDR3 sequence is 16 residues long. Germline V lookup: CDR1 MDHEN, CDR2 SYDVKM. This clonotype has at least ten counts. Antigen specificity is unknown. The chain has TRBV28 and TRBJ2-3, with TRBD2 identical over 8 bases. The sample consisted of CD8+ T cells sorted from PBMCs, taken 45 days after the yellow fever booster vaccination. The receptor comes from a man under 40 who received the YFV17D yellow fever vaccine. The CDR3 protein is CASSPLAGKNTDTQYF. CDR3 nucleotide sequence: TGTGCCAGCAGCCCATTAGCGGGAAAAAACACAGATACGCAGTATTTT.